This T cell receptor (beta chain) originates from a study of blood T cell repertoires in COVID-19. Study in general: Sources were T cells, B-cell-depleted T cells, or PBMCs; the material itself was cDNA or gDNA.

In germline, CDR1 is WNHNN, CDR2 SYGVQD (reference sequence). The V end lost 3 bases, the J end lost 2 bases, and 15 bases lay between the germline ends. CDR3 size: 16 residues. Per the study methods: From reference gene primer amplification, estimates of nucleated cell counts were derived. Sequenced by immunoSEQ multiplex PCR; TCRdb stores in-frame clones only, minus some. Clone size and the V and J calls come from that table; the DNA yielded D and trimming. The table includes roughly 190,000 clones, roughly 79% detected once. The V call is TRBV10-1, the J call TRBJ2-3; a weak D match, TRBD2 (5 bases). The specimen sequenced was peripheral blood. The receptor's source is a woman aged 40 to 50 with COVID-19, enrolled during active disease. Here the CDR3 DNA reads TGCGCCAGCAGTGATCCCGGCAGCGGATTCACAGATACGCAGTATTTT. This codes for CASSDPGSGFTDTQYF.